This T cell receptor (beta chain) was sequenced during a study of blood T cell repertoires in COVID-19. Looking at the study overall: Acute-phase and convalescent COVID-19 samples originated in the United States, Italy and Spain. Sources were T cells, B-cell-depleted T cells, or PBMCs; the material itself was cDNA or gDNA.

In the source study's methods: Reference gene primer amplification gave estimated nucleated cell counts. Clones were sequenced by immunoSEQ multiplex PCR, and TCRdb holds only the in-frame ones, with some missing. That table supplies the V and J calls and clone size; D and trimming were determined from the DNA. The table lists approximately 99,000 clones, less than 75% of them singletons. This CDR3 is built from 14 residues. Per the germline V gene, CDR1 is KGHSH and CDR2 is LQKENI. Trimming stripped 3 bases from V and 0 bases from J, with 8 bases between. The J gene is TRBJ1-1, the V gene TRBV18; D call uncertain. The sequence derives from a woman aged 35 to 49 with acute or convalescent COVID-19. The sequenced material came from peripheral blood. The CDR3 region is CASSPSFMNTEAFF. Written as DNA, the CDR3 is TGTGCCAGCTCACCCAGTTTTATGAACACTGAAGCTTTCTTT.